The 21 T cell receptor beta chains listed next were all sequenced from one sample in a study of T cells in localized non-small cell lung cancer. The protocol was immunoSEQ multiplex PCR, while the TCRdb copy is restricted to in-frame clones and leaves out a portion. The data show about 25,000 clones, roughly 90% seen once. This specimen was peripheral blood, taken before any cancer treatment. Receptors were obtained from a man aged 40 to 75 with stage III squamous cell lung carcinoma.

This sequence joins TRBV9 and TRBJ1-1, with D unclear. Germline V lookup: CDR1 SGDLS, CDR2 YYNGEE. V shed 0 bases and J shed 2 bases, with 8 bases lying between them. The CDR3 is made up of 14 amino acids. The CDR3: CASSVEVFNTEAFF. CDR3 sequence (DNA): TGTGCCAGCAGCGTAGAGGTTTTCAACACTGAAGCTTTCTTT.

This clone is labeled hyperexpanded. The chain carries TRBV7-9 and TRBJ2-7; D is undetermined. The CDR3 totals 13 residues. Trimming removed 5 bases at V and 2 bases at J, with 10 bases between. From germline, CDR1 is SEHNR and CDR2 FQNEAQ (reference sequence). The CDR3 here is CASSPTEAYEQYF. In DNA, the CDR3 is TGTGCCAGCAGCCCGACTGAAGCCTACGAGCAGTACTTC.

This clone was counted between two and nine times. This chain connects TRBV18 to TRBJ2-7; maybe TRBD2 (5 bases). This CDR3 contains 14 residues. Trimming shortened V by 4 bases and J by 5 bases, and 15 bases separated the two germline ends. Per germline, CDR1 KGHSH and CDR2 LQKENI. The CDR3 DNA follows: TGTGCCAGCTCACGCGGGCCTTATCCCAACGAGCAGTACTTC. It encodes CASSRGPYPNEQYF.

V gene TRBV4-1 combines with J gene TRBJ1-3; the D is unclear. Germline V gene data show CDR1 as MGHRA and CDR2 as YSYEKL. This CDR3 contains 16 residues. V was clipped by 0 bases and J by 2 bases, with 11 bases between them. The CDR3 spells CASSQDRSRTGNTIYF. CDR3 nucleotides: TGCGCCAGCAGCCAAGATCGGTCCAGGACTGGAAACACCATATATTTT.

The rearrangement links TRBV4-2 to TRBJ2-5; D possibly corresponds to TRBD2 (6 bases). Trimming pared 0 bases from V and 5 bases from J, leaving 13 bases between. Germline-derived CDR1 and CDR2 are LGHNA and YNFKEQ. The CDR3 length is 15 residues. The CDR3 loop reads CASSQEEGKGETQYF. The CDR3 coding sequence is TGTGCCAGCAGCCAAGAGGAGGGGAAGGGGGAGACCCAGTACTTC.

This sequence joins TRBV7-2 and TRBJ2-3, with 16 bases that match TRBD2. This CDR3 is 19 amino acids long. Germline loops: CDR1 SGHTA, CDR2 FQGNSA. The ends lost 5 bases at V and 6 bases at J; junction bases unmatched: 14. This CDR3 reads CASSEGLAGGGPSVDTQYF. CDR3 DNA: TGTGCCAGCAGCGAGGGACTAGCGGGAGGGGGCCCATCCGTGGATACGCAGTATTTT.

The chain recombines TRBV7-2 with TRBJ2-7; possible D gene TRBD1, 5 bases. Per the germline V gene, CDR1 is SGHTA and CDR2 is FQGNSA. V was shortened by 1 base and J by 0 bases, with 7 bases between the two germline ends. This CDR3 is 14 amino acids long. CDR3 region: CASSLGGVSYEQYF. The CDR3, as DNA: TGTGCCAGCAGCTTAGGGGGCGTCTCCTACGAGCAGTACTTC.

This clone has only a few counts. The rearrangement joins TRBV5-4 to TRBJ2-3; 9 bases match TRBD2. Unmatched junction bases numbered 3, after V lost 6 bases and J lost 1 base. CDR3 size: 14 residues. The germline gives CDR1 SGHNT, CDR2 YYREEE (reference sequence). CDR3 sequence reads: CASTLAGRTDTQYF. CDR3 nucleotide sequence: TGTGCCAGCACCCTAGCGGGGCGCACAGATACGCAGTATTTT.

The J gene is TRBJ1-6, the V gene TRBV7-6, with 12 positions matching TRBD1. J lost 10 bases, V lost 1 base, and 5 bases had no gene match. The germline gives CDR1 SGHVS, CDR2 FNYEAQ. This CDR3 contains 16 residues. CDR3: CASSLGPGQGASPLHF. The CDR3 bases are TGTGCCAGCAGCTTAGGACCGGGACAGGGGGCATCACCCCTCCACTTT.

This clone appeared once. The V call is TRBV7-2, the J call TRBJ2-6; weak D call: TRBD2 (5 bases). The CDR3 has 18 residues. CDR1 and CDR2 (germline): SGHTA, FQGNSA. Trimming removed 4 bases at V and 0 bases at J, with 16 bases between. This CDR3 is CASSSKGLGSSGANVLTF. The CDR3 region has the DNA TGTGCCAGCAGCTCCAAGGGCTTGGGGAGCTCTGGGGCCAACGTCCTGACTTTC. The full variable domain, its missing parts supplied by reference TRBV7-2 and TRBJ2-6, is GAGVSQSPSNKVTEKGKDVELRCDPISGHTALYWYRQSLGQGLEFLIYFQGNSAPDKSGLPSDRFSAERTGGSVSTLTIQRTQQEDSAVYLCASSSKGLGSSGANVLTFGAGSRLTVL.

This chain connects TRBV7-2 to TRBJ1-4; TRBD1 agrees at 8 bases. Germline CDR1 is SGHTA and CDR2 is FQGNSA. This CDR3 is built from 14 residues. The V gene end was trimmed by 6 bases and the J gene end by 6 bases; junction bases not matched to a gene: 6. The CDR3 coding sequence is TGTGCCAGCAGGTCCGGGACAGGACATGAAAAACTGTTTTTT. Translating gives CASRSGTGHEKLFF.

This chain connects TRBV5-5 to TRBJ2-5; the D is unclear. The germline V gene encodes CDR1 SGHKS and CDR2 YYEKEE (reference sequence). This CDR3 spans 14 amino acids. V was pared by 2 bases and J by 0 bases, with 8 bases between. CDR3 sequence: CASSFRGNQETQYF. CDR3 DNA: TGTGCCAGCAGCTTCAGAGGAAACCAAGAGACCCAGTACTTC. Drawing the rest from reference TRBV5-5 and TRBJ2-5, the complete variable domain is DAGVTQSPTHLIKTRGQQVTLRCSPISGHKSVSWYQQVLGQGPQFIFQYYEKEERGRGNFPDRFSARQFPNYSSELNVNALLLGDSALYLCASSFRGNQETQYFGPGTRLLVL.

The V call is TRBV7-7, the J call TRBJ2-5; perhaps D is TRBD1 or TRBD2 (5 bases each). This CDR3 has 14 residues. The germline gives CDR1 SSHAT, CDR2 FNYEAQ (reference sequence). V was shortened by 3 bases and J by 5 bases, with 13 bases between the two germline ends. The CDR3 region is CASSFQGATETQYF. The CDR3 DNA reads as TGTGCCAGCAGCTTTCAGGGAGCCACCGAGACCCAGTACTTC.

The chain employs TRBV30 and TRBJ2-5, with D hard to call. CDR3 length equals 14 residues. Germline loops: CDR1 GTSNPN, CDR2 SVGIG (reference sequence). The V end was cut by 2 bases, the J end by 3 bases, with 13 bases between. The CDR3 DNA reads TGTGCCTGGAGTTCCCGGAATACCGAAGAGACCCAGTACTTC. Its translation: CAWSSRNTEETQYF.

This clone has only one observation. J is TRBJ2-7 and V is TRBV7-2; 14 nucleotides line up with TRBD2. CDR3 length equals 17 residues. From germline, CDR1 is SGHTA and CDR2 FQGNSA. Trimming cost V 1 base and J 2 bases; bases outside gene matches: 4. In DNA form, the CDR3 reads TGTGCCAGCAGCTTAGTAGGGGGACTAGCGGGGGCCTACGAGCAGTACTTC. This gives the protein CASSLVGGLAGAYEQYF.

The chain combines TRBV7-2 with TRBJ2-1; 14 bases fit TRBD2. V shed 5 bases and J 3 bases; nucleotides not matched to a gene: 9. Germline CDR1 is SGHTA and CDR2 is FQGNSA. The CDR3 is 18 residues long. In DNA, the CDR3 is TGTGCCAGCAGCCCCCTGGGACTAGCGGGAGCAAACTACAATGAGCAGTTCTTC. Protein sequence: CASSPLGLAGANYNEQFF.

CDR3 sequence reads: CASSPHRQDRYEQYF. CDR3 in DNA: TGCGCCAGCAGCCCTCACCGACAGGATCGCTACGAGCAGTACTTC. The chain has TRBV4-1 and TRBJ2-7; a weak D match, TRBD1 (6 bases). V lost 4 bases and J 3 bases, leaving 16 bases between the germline ends. The CDR3 spans 15 residues. CDR1 is MGHRA and CDR2 is YSYEKL in the germline V gene.

The CDR3 nucleotides are TGTGCCAGCAGCCCCGTGAGTGGCAATGAGCAGTTCTTC. Translated, it gives CASSPVSGNEQFF. The chain is built from TRBV7-3 and TRBJ2-1; D is ambiguous. The CDR3 has 13 amino acids. V was clipped by 5 bases and J by 6 bases, with 11 bases between them. Germline V lookup: CDR1 SGHTA, CDR2 FQGTGA.

The chain carries TRBV7-2 and TRBJ1-2; TRBD1 might be the D (5 bases). In germline, CDR1 is SGHTA, CDR2 FQGNSA. Trimming removed 3 bases at V and 0 bases at J, with 14 bases between. The CDR3 contains 16 residues. The CDR3 region has the DNA TGTGCCAGCAGCTTTCAGGCAGGGTCTTCTAACTATGGCTACACCTTC. Protein sequence: CASSFQAGSSNYGYTF. Full variable domain (rest looked up from reference TRBV7-2 and TRBJ1-2): GAGVSQSPSNKVTEKGKDVELRCDPISGHTALYWYRQSLGQGLEFLIYFQGNSAPDKSGLPSDRFSAERTGGSVSTLTIQRTQQEDSAVYLCASSFQAGSSNYGYTFGSGTRLTVV.

This chain links TRBV28 with TRBJ1-1, with 9 bases that match TRBD1. V shed 7 bases and J 6 bases; nucleotides not matched to a gene: 6. This CDR3 is 13 amino acids long. The V gene's germline CDR1 is MDHEN and CDR2 SYDVKM. The CDR3 loop is CASIKQGAPEAFF. CDR3 coding DNA: TGTGCCAGCATTAAACAGGGGGCTCCTGAAGCTTTCTTT.

The chain is built from TRBV27 and TRBJ2-1; TRBD2 matches 7 bases. This CDR3 comprises 16 residues. The V and J ends lost 11 bases and 0 bases, in that order; junction bases with no gene match: 13. Germline loops: CDR1 MNHEY, CDR2 SMNVEV (reference sequence). The CDR3 DNA reads as TGTGCCGCTCGCGCTAGCGGACTCAGCTCCTACAATGAGCAGTTCTTC. Its translation: CAARASGLSSYNEQFF.